This section outlines one T cell receptor (beta chain) sequence together with its context. Its cognate antigen is unknown. This sample was included in a study of T cells in narcolepsy. V lost 1 base to trimming and J lost 1 base, with 10 bases between them. The length of the CDR3 is 15 residues. The germline gives CDR1 LNHDA, CDR2 SQIVND (reference sequence). Notes on the study in general: Autoreactive clone sequences were missing from some blood memory CD4+ repertoires. Autoreactive clonotypes reportedly recurred in blood of same and different patients, not controls. HCRT-specific and TRIB2-specific autoreactive clonotypes appeared among same-patient CSF and blood CD4+ clonotypes.

Sequencing was performed with immunoSEQ multiplex PCR; in TCRdb, only in-frame clones are kept and a portion is missing. Among roughly 20,000 clones listed, under 90% were seen once. The V gene is TRBV19, the J gene TRBJ1-1; a weak D match, TRBD1 (5 bases). The TCR was taken from a human donor in good health. The sequenced material came from memory (CD45RA-) CD4+ T cells from blood. For the CDR3, the DNA is TGTGCCAGTAGTATAGTTTGGGGCGAGAACACTGAAGCTTTCTTT. Translation: CASSIVWGENTEAFF.